The entry below describes one T cell receptor beta chain. Its antigen is currently unknown. Sequencing was performed with immunoSEQ multiplex PCR; in TCRdb, only in-frame clones are kept and a portion is missing. Among 150,000 or so clones listed, roughly nine tenths were seen once. This specimen comes from a study of cytomegalovirus exposure and HLA in healthy donors. Trimming shortened V by 2 bases and J by 6 bases, and 8 bases separated the two germline ends. Germline V gene lookup returns CDR1 SGHTA and CDR2 FQGNSA. The CDR3 consists of 13 residues. The study's findings and limits: The classifier, whose performance was assessed in both the original and validation cohorts, reportedly diagnosed cytomegalovirus status with high specificity and sensitivity.

The chain combines TRBV7-2 with TRBJ2-1, with D uncertain. The source of this sequence is a woman aged 18-29 years in good health and CMV-seropositive. Sequencing was carried out using PBMCs. The CDR3, as DNA: TGTGCCAGCAGCTTACTCTCGGGCAATGAGCAGTTCTTC. Translation gives CASSLLSGNEQFF. The full variable domain, with the rest looked up from reference TRBV7-2 and TRBJ2-1, is GAGVSQSPSNKVTEKGKDVELRCDPISGHTALYWYRQSLGQGLEFLIYFQGNSAPDKSGLPSDRFSAERTGGSVSTLTIQRTQQEDSAVYLCASSLLSGNEQFFGPGTRLTVL.